This T cell receptor (beta chain) was recorded in a study of cytomegalovirus exposure and HLA in healthy donors (dated by TCRdb to 2017 to 2019). For the study in its entirety: According to an earlier analysis of several hundred of the donors, about 180 million T cells yielded some 120 million unique TCR beta sequences and about 300 Gb of sequence data. About 310 gigabases of sequencing data and some 85 million unique TCR sequences were included in an early release covering several hundred HLA-typed donors. The genetic ancestry cluster associated with self-reported Caucasian donors included 81% of the roughly 400 genotyped donors. The aim of the study was to test whether cataloging public T cell receptors could identify signatures of past pathogen exposure. Using immunosequencing, the study profiled T cell repertoires from about 650 subjects and related those repertoires to cytomegalovirus serostatus. Besides the first cohort of around 670 subjects, a separate validation cohort made up of 120 different subjects was used. The study combined high-throughput TCR immunosequencing, statistical association of individual TCRs with disease status, and machine learning to predict cytomegalovirus infection status. To study patterns of TCR occurrence, a later analysis re-analyzed previously published TCR beta repertoires from more than 550 donors and added high-resolution HLA genotyping. The later analysis used no new phenotypic data to find candidate immune exposures, relying instead on TCR beta sequences and their occurrence across donors. An earlier analysis of 587 of the donors used high-throughput TCR beta sequencing to judge whether each TCR beta V gene segment behaved as functional or pseudogenic. Donor age, sex, ethnicity and CMV serostatus were compiled alongside the repertoire data. A later genetic analysis used genome-wide SNP genotypes for about 60% of the roughly 670 donors, treating that subset as a discovery cohort. All discovery cohort repertoires had been generated using a single sequencing platform. Class I and class II HLA loci were covered by the typing at four-digit resolution. The number of donors typed differed by locus, with roughly 629-640 for A, B, C, DRB1 and DQB1, roughly 520 for DQA1, over 600 for DPA1, and roughly 450 for DPB1. Because of strong linkage in the cohort, 5 or 6 DR-DQ haplotypes were treated as single units for association and clustering. Among roughly 400 genotyped donors of the cohort, an average of about 220,000 unique TCR beta nucleotide sequences was sequenced per donor, of which about 19% were non-productive. Here is what the overall study found, with its caveats: About 17 rarely observed V segments, including chromosome 9 orphons, were excluded from the earlier analysis of approximately 500 of the donors because counts were too low. Across donors, most TCR sequences were observed very rarely, whereas some public TCRs were present in many individuals. The classifier was reported to diagnose cytomegalovirus status with high specificity and sensitivity in both the original cohort and the validation cohort. A later analysis found that most CMV-associated TCR beta chains appeared HLA-restricted, with HLA associations seemingly driven largely by CMV exposure. At a false discovery rate of 0.05, a later analysis linked 15,000 to 20,000 TCR beta sequences to specific HLA alleles. When HLA alleles, especially DR and DQ, strongly co-occurred, TCR associations were difficult to assign to individual alleles. The sequencing pipeline was judged likely to have produced a cluster of highly shared sequence variants as a technical artifact. Sequencing depth was assumed to be roughly uniform across donors in the presence/absence analyses, though that assumption may not hold. In this cohort, only TCR beta chains were sequenced, and detectable features were limited by the absence of alpha or paired-chain data. Some IMGT-functional V segments, including TRBV6-2 and TRBV6-3, could not be told apart with the 87-base-pair reads, so those segments were excluded. A later genetic analysis reported fewer N-insertions in productive TCRs among donors in an Asian-associated ancestry cluster than the approximately 700-donor mean. Because some donors lacked HLA typing at each locus, the association tests relied only on the typed subset. In a later genetic analysis, a missense DCLRE1C variant was associated with V-gene and J-gene trimming of TCR beta chains, and the association was replicated in an independent cohort. The only immune exposure information available for the cohort was CMV serostatus. Several of the top co-occurrence clusters appeared to be linked to parvovirus B19, influenza, CMV and Epstein-Barr virus, according to a later analysis. It was suggested by the authors that the approach could potentially be generalized to other disease states and immunological phenotypes. In a later analysis, TCR association rates were found to vary across HLA loci, with the most associated TCRs seen for DRB1 alleles and the fewest for HLA-C alleles. Compared with equally common non-associated chains, HLA-associated TCR beta chains in a later analysis were more clonally expanded and had lower generation probabilities. A further reported finding was that TCR beta sequences accurately predicted the HLA-A and HLA-B alleles for most subjects in the first cohort. In vitro tests confirmed that a few of the cytomegalovirus-associated TCR beta chains recognize cytomegalovirus antigens. The study gave a list of about 150 TCR beta chains associated with cytomegalovirus. In an earlier analysis of some 500 of the donors, most TCR beta V segments were observed in productive rearrangements about 90% or about 30% of the time, broadly matching IMGT annotations. Correlated functional status among segregating V segments might reflect linkage disequilibrium, but an unknown experimental factor could not be ruled out.

The library was built by means of the immunoSEQ multiplex PCR assay. For the multiplex PCR, a mixture combining 60 forward primers for TCR Vbeta segments and 13 reverse primers for TCR Jbeta segments was used. The CDR3 region of rearranged TCR beta genes was amplified from genomic DNA with a multiplex PCR assay. The Illumina HiSeq System was used to sequence the amplified TCR beta libraries as 87-base-pair reads. The authors' pipeline ran thus. Across the 500 to 750 repertoires, a later analysis counted 78 million or so unique TCR beta chains, 9.5 million to 13 million of which were shared by at least two donors. A nearest-neighbor algorithm error-corrected the raw reads and collapsed the reads into unique sequences, merging closely related sequences to remove PCR and sequencing errors. CDR3 sequences were aligned to IMGT reference sequences to assign V, D and J gene segments. For a sequence to be retained, a match of at least six nucleotides was required to both a V gene segment and a J gene segment. Rearrangements were classified as productive when the CDR3 lacked stop codons and remained in frame with V and J, and all other rearrangements were classified as non-productive. Following IMGT convention, CDR3 was defined as the stretch from the second conserved V-encoded cysteine to the conserved J-encoded phenylalanine. The earlier analysis of more than 450 of the donors excluded sequences that lacked an unambiguous match to a single V gene segment. An earlier analysis of 587 of the donors called V segments functional above 56.7% productive rearrangements and segregating when the between-donor standard deviation exceeded 5%. A statistical classification framework was built to diagnose cytomegalovirus status from the catalog of TCR beta chain sequences. In a later analysis, TCR nucleotide sequences were compared against IMGT/GENE-DB human TR gene sequences so that V and J genes could be assigned. A later analysis assigned CDR3 sequences and most-parsimonious VDJ recombination scenarios with the TCRdist pipeline. In a later analysis, each TCR beta chain was defined by its CDR3 amino acid sequence together with its V-gene family, and reads lacking a unique V-gene family were excluded. As a way to deal with suspected cross-contamination and a sequencing artifact, a later analysis dropped hundreds of nucleotide sequences that were highly shared and had low generation probability. For each public chain, a later analysis derived a clonal expansion index from normalized ranks of inferred template counts within each repertoire. Generation probabilities in a later analysis came from a VDJ recombination model fitted to out-of-frame rearrangements, and those results were checked against IGoR. In a later analysis, TCR-TCR, TCR-HLA and TCR-CMV co-occurrence was scored with hypergeometric tests, and a repertoire-size bias correction was applied to TCR pairs. In a later analysis, false discovery rates were estimated by permuting HLA or CMV assignments 20 times. A later analysis grouped co-occurring TCRs with DBSCAN, adding TCRdist sequence similarity when clustering within HLA-allele-positive subsets. Repertoires with fewer than 30,000 or more than 120,000 public chains, plus five repertoires with anomalous nucleotide sharing, were excluded from co-occurrence clustering. TCRdb stores this immuneACCESS table with in-frame sequences only. Part of the clones is absent; in the studies checked, under half of the shortfall reflects unresolved V genes, and no reason is known for the rest. V, J and clone size derive from that table, while D and trimming were established from the DNA sequence. In all, the sample holds 150,000 to 200,000 clones, and about 80% of those were seen once. The ten largest account for approximately 0.69% of the sample.

In total, about 650 healthy bone marrow donors made up the cohort. All cohort members were sampled while nominally healthy, although unrecorded immune exposures were likely present. The donor was CMV seronegative and was included in the group of a few hundred seronegative cohort members. A peripheral blood sample was collected from each donor, and TCR beta sequencing was performed on peripheral blood mononuclear cells. The Qiagen DNeasy Blood Extraction Kit was used to extract genomic DNA from the blood cell samples. Trimmed from V: 3 bases; trimmed from J: 1 base; junction bases lacking a gene match: 3. There are 14 amino acids in the CDR3, from cysteine to phenylalanine inclusive. Only the CDR3 DNA stays, 42 bases, in frame from base 1. The germline V gene (reference sequence) provides CDR1 SGHNT and CDR2 YYREEE. A remark on this clone: There is no known antigen for this receptor. The record has no base qualities; no much larger clone is one base away.

The V and J genes are TRBV5-4 and TRBJ2-5; 7 bases in the middle match TRBD2. This receptor was obtained from a woman aged 40 to 50 in good health and CMV-seronegative. Sequencing was done on a sample of PBMCs. The sequence in DNA is TGTGCCAGCAGCTCGGGGGGAGGCCAAGAGACCCAGTACTTC. Protein translation: CASSSGGGQETQYF.